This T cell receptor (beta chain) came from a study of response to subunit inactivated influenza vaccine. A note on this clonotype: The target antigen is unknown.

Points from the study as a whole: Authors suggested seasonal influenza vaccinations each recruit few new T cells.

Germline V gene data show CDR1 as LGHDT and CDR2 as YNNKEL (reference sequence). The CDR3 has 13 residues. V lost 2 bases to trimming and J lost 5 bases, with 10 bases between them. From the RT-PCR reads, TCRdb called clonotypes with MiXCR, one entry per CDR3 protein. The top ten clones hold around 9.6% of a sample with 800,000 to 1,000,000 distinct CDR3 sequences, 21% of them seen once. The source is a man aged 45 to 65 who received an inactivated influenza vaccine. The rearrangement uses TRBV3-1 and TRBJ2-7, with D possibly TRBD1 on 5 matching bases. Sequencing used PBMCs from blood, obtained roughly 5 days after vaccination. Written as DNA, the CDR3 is TGTGCCAGCAGCCAATCAGGGCAGGACGAGCAGTACTTC. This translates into CASSQSGQDEQYF.